This T cell receptor (beta chain) was sequenced in a study of cytomegalovirus exposure and HLA in healthy donors. Study details: The approximately 120 validation repertoires matched the approximately 700 first-cohort repertoires in platform, a later analysis reported. The study's findings and limits: Many donors shared some public TCRs, even though most TCR sequences were rare. About 180 TCR beta chains were listed as cytomegalovirus-associated.

Germline values: CDR1 SGHVS, CDR2 FQNEAQ. Germline trimming cut 2 bases from V and 2 bases from J; bases unmatched to any gene: 4. The CDR3 runs to 15 residues. The donors formed part of the approximately 120-subject validation cohort, distinct from the roughly 670-subject first cohort. The table came from immunoSEQ multiplex PCR; TCRdb's copy has only in-frame clones and leaves some out. The sample includes about 120,000 clones, approximately 87% of them seen just once. Of note for this clone: No antigen is known for it.

Sequencing used PBMCs. The J gene is TRBJ1-1, the V gene TRBV7-8; TRBD1 matches at 8 bases. The origin of this receptor is a woman under 30 in good health and CMV-seropositive. The CDR3 here is CASSLRGTGNTEAFF. The CDR3, as DNA: TGTGCCAGCAGCTTACGAGGGACAGGTAACACTGAAGCTTTCTTT.